These 16 T cell receptor beta chains came from one sample sequenced in a study of blood T cells in healthy people across ages. Combining a sample-barcoded 5' primer with a J-beta primer mix, a second PCR ran for roughly 7 to 12 cycles. TCRdb reanalysed the 5' RACE reads using MiXCR and keeps one entry per CDR3 protein. Among approximately 1.5 million distinct CDR3 sequences listed, about 35% were seen once. The sequencing sample was made of blood. These receptor sequences come from a woman aged 30 to 39 in good health.

This clonotype has a handful of counts. The rearrangement joins TRBV19 to TRBJ1-5, with TRBD1 matching over 7 bases. From germline, CDR1 is LNHDA and CDR2 SQIVND (reference sequence). J lost 2 bases, V lost 4 bases, and 11 bases had no gene match. CDR3 size: 17 residues. CDR3 in amino acids: CASSRSQGQAGNQPQHF. The CDR3 DNA follows: TGTGCCAGTAGTAGAAGCCAAGGACAGGCTGGCAATCAGCCCCAGCATTTT.

The chain uses TRBV15 and TRBJ2-5, with 7 bases identical to TRBD1. The germline V gene has CDR1 LNHNV and CDR2 YYDKDF (reference sequence). This CDR3 contains 15 residues. V was clipped by 5 bases and J by 5 bases; unmatched bases: 11. CDR3 sequence: CATSQRRQGGETQYF. CDR3 DNA: TGTGCCACCAGCCAGAGACGACAGGGTGGGGAGACCCAGTACTTC.

The chain carries TRBV27 and TRBJ2-1; D perhaps matches TRBD1 (6 bases). This CDR3 has 14 residues. The V and J ends lost 8 bases and 4 bases respectively, with 15 bases between them. Germline V gene lookup returns CDR1 MNHEY and CDR2 SMNVEV (reference sequence). The CDR3 DNA is TGTGCCAGCCGTTCTACAGGGAATTACAATGAGCAGTTCTTC. This translates into CASRSTGNYNEQFF.

Only a few counts were recorded for this clonotype. This chain uses TRBV10-3 with TRBJ2-7, with D hard to call. Between the trimmed V and J ends, which lost 3 bases and 5 bases, there was a span of 5 bases. The CDR3 covers 11 residues. Germline assignment: CDR1 ENHRY and CDR2 SYGVKD. The CDR3 loop is CAISDSHEQYF. CDR3 bases: TGTGCCATCAGTGACTCTCACGAGCAGTACTTC.

This clonotype turned up a few times. This chain links TRBV7-2 with TRBJ2-7; D call uncertain. The CDR3 loop spans 15 amino acids. Trimming pared 1 base from V and 1 base from J, leaving 11 bases between. Germline assignment: CDR1 SGHTA and CDR2 FQGNSA. This CDR3 reads CASSLGRSQSYEQYF. CDR3 sequence (DNA): TGTGCCAGCAGCTTAGGTCGGAGCCAGTCCTACGAGCAGTACTTC.

This clonotype was counted only a few times. The chain uses TRBV11-2 and TRBJ2-1; the D call may be TRBD1 or TRBD2 (6 bases each). This CDR3 comprises 17 residues. Between the trimmed V and J ends, which lost 5 bases and 5 bases, there was a span of 22 bases. Per germline, CDR1 SGHAT and CDR2 FQNNGV. CDR3 protein: CASSTQPRGRAHNEQFF. In DNA form, the CDR3 reads TGTGCCAGCAGCACCCAGCCCCGGGGGCGGGCTCACAATGAGCAGTTCTTC.

This clonotype was observed at least ten times. V gene TRBV29-1 combines with J gene TRBJ2-5, with 8 positions matching TRBD2. Per germline, CDR1 SQVTM and CDR2 ANQGSEA. The CDR3 length is 13 residues. With 3 bases clipped from V and 2 bases from J, the junction kept 2 bases outside the gene matches. Here the CDR3 DNA reads TGCAGCGTTGACCGGGGGGGGCAAGAGACCCAGTACTTC. Its translation: CSVDRGGQETQYF.

In this sample, this clonotype turned up a few times. This chain links TRBV20-1 with TRBJ2-1, with 15 bases lining up with TRBD2. This CDR3 has 16 amino acids. Germline-derived CDR1 and CDR2 are DFQATT and SNEGSKA (reference sequence). V lost 3 bases and J lost 7; bases outside the gene matches: 7. CDR3 in amino acids: CSASGLAGGPSNEQFF. Here the CDR3 DNA reads TGCAGTGCTAGTGGACTAGCGGGAGGGCCTAGTAATGAGCAGTTCTTC.

This clonotype was counted only a few times. V usage is TRBV20-1 and J usage is TRBJ1-6, with 10 bases that match TRBD1. Germline CDR1 reads DFQATT; CDR2 reads SNEGSKA (reference sequence). The CDR3 consists of 14 residues. V lost 8 bases and J lost 10; bases outside the gene matches: 11. The CDR3 sequence: CSSAGTGVESPLHF. The CDR3 DNA is TGCAGTTCCGCCGGGACAGGGGTTGAATCACCCCTCCACTTT.

V is TRBV11-2 and J is TRBJ2-7; TRBD1 is a possible D gene (6 bases). Germline CDR1 and CDR2: SGHAT and FQNNGV. The CDR3 is 13 residues long. Trimming left V 5 bases short and J 2 bases short, with 10 bases between. In nucleotides, the CDR3 is TGTGCCAGCAGCCACAGGGTCGCCTACGAGCAGTACTTC. Amino acids: CASSHRVAYEQYF.

The sample holds a few counts of this clonotype. The chain couples TRBV6-5 to TRBJ2-1; D is uncertain. The CDR3 covers 15 residues. The germline V gene has CDR1 MNHEY and CDR2 SVGAGI. V was trimmed by 3 bases and J by 0 bases, leaving 9 bases between them. As DNA, the CDR3 is TGTGCCAGCAGTTATGAAGGTTACTCCTACAATGAGCAGTTCTTC. This sequence encodes CASSYEGYSYNEQFF.

The genes are TRBV12-3 or TRBV12-4 and TRBJ2-7; D remains ambiguous. Trimming left V 6 bases short and J 6 bases short, with 12 bases between. This CDR3 region has 12 residues. This chain's CDR3 is CASSTRLPEQYF. DNA of the CDR3: TGTGCCAGCAGCACTCGTCTTCCCGAGCAGTACTTC.

The V gene is TRBV20-1, the J gene TRBJ1-5, with 7 nucleotides matching TRBD1. Losses at the gene ends were 4 bases for V and 6 bases for J; bases not matched to a gene: 9. In germline, CDR1 is DFQATT, CDR2 SNEGSKA (reference sequence). This CDR3 comprises 14 residues. Here the CDR3 DNA reads TGCAGTGCTACCTCAAGGACAGGATCTCAGCCCCAGCATTTT. Translation: CSATSRTGSQPQHF.

The chain recombines TRBV7-8 with TRBJ1-2; D possibly corresponds to TRBD1 (6 bases). The CDR3 sequence is 15 residues long. CDR1 is SGHVS, CDR2 FQNEAQ, per germline. V lost 5 bases to trimming and J lost 10 bases, with 23 bases between them. CDR3 sequence reads: CASSPGAGEVYDYTF. CDR3 in DNA: TGTGCCAGCAGCCCGGGGGCGGGGGAAGTTTACGACTACACCTTC.

The chain has TRBV4-2 and TRBJ1-1; D gene uncertain. Trimming took 4 bases from V and 4 from J, leaving 16 bases between them. The germline V gene has CDR1 LGHNA and CDR2 YNFKEQ. The CDR3 sequence is 15 residues long. CDR3: CASSPFGSEGTEAFF. The DNA of the CDR3 is TGTGCCAGCAGCCCCTTCGGGAGTGAGGGCACTGAAGCTTTCTTT.

This chain connects TRBV9 to TRBJ2-5, with 7 positions matching TRBD2. In germline, CDR1 is SGDLS, CDR2 YYNGEE. The CDR3 totals 15 residues. V shed 0 bases, J shed 0 bases, and the junction held 2 bases outside the gene matches. The CDR3 nucleotides are TGTGCCAGCAGCGTAGCGGCGGGGGACCAAGAGACCCAGTACTTC. This gives the protein CASSVAAGDQETQYF. Combining the CDR3 with reference TRBV9 and TRBJ2-5 gives the whole variable domain DSGVTQTPKHLITATGQRVTLRCSPRSGDLSVYWYQQSLDQGLQFLIQYYNGEERAKGNILERFSAQQFPDLHSELNLSSLELGDSALYFCASSVAAGDQETQYFGPGTRLLVL.